Shown below are 19 T cell receptor beta chains from a single sample sequenced in a study of T cell responses to AZD1222 COVID-19 vaccine. The method was immunoSEQ multiplex PCR; TCRdb's version includes in-frame clones alone and lacks a portion of them. The table shows approximately 100,000 clones, with roughly 90% occurring only once. This specimen was peripheral blood, taken on day 0 of AZD1222 vaccination. The receptor source for this set is an adult in good health.

The V gene is TRBV19, the J gene TRBJ2-3, with D uncertain. V shed 5 bases and J shed 3 bases, with 3 bases lying between them. The CDR3 sequence is 11 residues long. Germline lookup yields CDR1 LNHDA and CDR2 SQIVND (reference sequence). The CDR3 sequence is CASSATDTQYF. The CDR3 DNA reads TGTGCCAGTAGTGCAACAGATACGCAGTATTTT.

CDR3 loop: CASSPPRLTMNTEAFF. CDR3 DNA: TGTGCCAGCTCACCACCGAGACTGACCATGAACACTGAAGCTTTCTTT. The V gene is TRBV18, the J gene TRBJ1-1; D remains ambiguous. The CDR3 has 16 residues. Trimming left V 0 bases short and J 0 bases short, with 11 bases between. CDR1 and CDR2 from the germline V gene are KGHSH and LQKENI.

This clone has only a few counts. The chain employs TRBV7-9 and TRBJ2-5; a possible D gene is TRBD1 (6 bases). CDR1 and CDR2 (germline): SEHNR, FQNEAQ (reference sequence). The CDR3 is made up of 14 amino acids. The germline V and J ends were trimmed by 5 bases and 6 bases, with 16 bases remaining between them. The DNA of the CDR3 is TGTGCCAGCAGCCCGACAGGTCTTGGGCAGACCCAGTACTTC. This translates into CASSPTGLGQTQYF.

The CDR3 region has the DNA TGTGCCAGCAGCCTCTTGACAGGCACCGGGGAGCTGTTTTTT. Protein sequence: CASSLLTGTGELFF. V and J are TRBV11-3 and TRBJ2-2; the D gene is possibly TRBD1 (6 bases). Trimming pared 5 bases from V and 4 bases from J, leaving 11 bases between. The CDR3 extends over 14 amino acids. Germline V CDR1 and CDR2: SGHNT, YENEEA.

This clone was counted a few times. The chain employs TRBV7-2 and TRBJ2-7; D tentatively reads TRBD1 or TRBD2 (5 bases each). V lost 1 base and J 1 base, leaving 23 bases between the germline ends. The germline gives CDR1 SGHTA, CDR2 FQGNSA. The CDR3 totals 19 residues. This CDR3 is CASSLESTGRTPLSYEQYF. CDR3 coding DNA: TGTGCCAGCAGCTTAGAAAGTACGGGGCGGACGCCGCTTTCCTACGAGCAGTACTTC.

The CDR3 region has the DNA TGTGCCAGCAGTCCCAGGGGCGTACGGTACGAGCAGTACTTC. Translation gives CASSPRGVRYEQYF. The chain couples TRBV27 to TRBJ2-7; maybe TRBD1 (6 bases). The CDR3 is 14 residues long. V was cut by 5 bases and J by 4 bases, with 15 bases left in between. The V gene's germline CDR1 is MNHEY and CDR2 SMNVEV (reference sequence).

V usage is TRBV19 and J usage is TRBJ2-1; 9 bases map to TRBD2. The ends lost 1 base at V and 8 bases at J; junction bases unmatched: 9. Germline CDR1 LNHDA, CDR2 SQIVND (reference sequence). The CDR3 length is 16 residues. The CDR3 coding sequence is TGTGCCAGTAGTATAGTTGGTAGCGGGGGCCAAGATGAGCAGTTCTTC. Translating gives CASSIVGSGGQDEQFF.

The rearrangement uses TRBV10-3 and TRBJ1-3; D is undetermined. This CDR3 comprises 15 residues. V was pared by 6 bases and J by 0 bases, with 12 bases between. CDR1 and CDR2 from the germline V gene are ENHRY and SYGVKD. This chain's CDR3 is CAIRDEGSSGNTIYF. CDR3 sequence (DNA): TGTGCCATCAGGGACGAAGGTAGCTCTGGAAACACCATATATTTT.

The J gene is TRBJ1-6, the V gene TRBV7-9; no clear D. The CDR3 consists of 15 residues. Trimming removed 4 bases from V and 7 bases from J, with 14 bases in between. From germline, CDR1 is SEHNR and CDR2 FQNEAQ (reference sequence). The CDR3 here is CASSSPDALNSPLHF. CDR3 nucleotides: TGTGCCAGCAGCTCCCCGGACGCCCTAAATTCACCCCTCCACTTT.

V is TRBV6-5 and J is TRBJ2-1; D might be TRBD1 (6 bases). V shed 8 bases and J shed 3 bases, with 14 bases lying between them. Germline loops: CDR1 MNHEY, CDR2 SVGAGI. The CDR3 is made up of 14 amino acids. CDR3 DNA sequence: TGTGCCAGCTCCCGCAGGGGTTTCTACAATGAGCAGTTCTTC. Protein sequence: CASSRRGFYNEQFF.

V usage is TRBV5-1 and J usage is TRBJ2-7; D could derive from TRBD1 or TRBD2 (5 bases each). The germline CDR1 and CDR2 sequences are SGHRS and YFSETQ. Trimming took off 2 bases at V and 6 bases at J, with 18 bases between the two ends. This CDR3 is built from 15 residues. The CDR3 DNA reads TGCGCCAGCAGCTTCTACGACGGGGCGCAGGGCGAGCAGTACTTC. This encodes CASSFYDGAQGEQYF.

The chain is built from TRBV12-3 or TRBV12-4 and TRBJ1-1; 8 positions match TRBD1. The V gene end was trimmed by 7 bases and the J gene end by 11 bases; junction bases not matched to a gene: 9. The CDR3 length is 12 residues. This CDR3 reads CASIPDRGPAFF. The DNA of the CDR3 is TGTGCCAGCATCCCCGACAGGGGTCCGGCTTTCTTT.

V is TRBV12-5 and J is TRBJ1-1; D possibly corresponds to TRBD1 (6 bases). The V end was cut by 2 bases, the J end by 8 bases, with 15 bases between. CDR3 length equals 14 residues. Germline CDR1 reads LGHNT; CDR2 reads FRNRAP. CDR3 bases: TGTGCTAGTGGTTTGTACAAGGGGGTACAGGAAGCTTTCTTT. Translating it yields CASGLYKGVQEAFF. The complete variable domain, with remaining parts taken from reference TRBV12-5 and TRBJ1-1, reads DARVTQTPRHKVTEMGQEVTMRCQPILGHNTVFWYRQTMMQGLELLAYFRNRAPLDDSGMPKDRFSAEMPDATLATLKIQPSEPRDSAVYFCASGLYKGVQEAFFGQGTRLTVV.

A remark on this clone: The DNA is omitted, as the CDR3 cannot be located on it reliably, and the CDR3 follows TCRdb's listing. The rearrangement links TRBV19 to TRBJ1-6; TRBD1, the table's D call, was not compared with the DNA. With termini counted, the CDR3 has 13 amino acids. Germline V gene data show CDR1 as LNHDA and CDR2 as SQIVND (reference sequence). The CDR3 loop is CASTSDRVSPLHF.

The chain carries TRBV30 and TRBJ2-1; 12 bases match TRBD2. CDR1 GTSNPN and CDR2 SVGIG come from the germline V gene (reference sequence). There are 15 residues in the CDR3. V dropped 1 base and J dropped 6; count of bases not matched to a gene: 4. The CDR3 nucleotides are TGTGCCTGGAGTGCCTTGACTAGCGGGGGCAATGAGCAGTTCTTC. Its protein is CAWSALTSGGNEQFF.

This clone was picked up one time. The chain carries TRBV7-9 and TRBJ1-2; D is uncertain. V dropped 1 base and J dropped 2 bases, with 8 bases sitting between them. The CDR3 extends over 14 amino acids. Germline-derived CDR1 and CDR2 are SEHNR and FQNEAQ (reference sequence). CDR3 coding DNA: TGTGCCAGCAGCTTAGTGGCCGTAAACTATGGCTACACCTTC. It encodes CASSLVAVNYGYTF.

This chain connects TRBV4-3 to TRBJ2-1; TRBD2 agrees at 10 bases. Trimming removed 10 bases from V and 7 bases from J; junction bases left unmatched: 10. The CDR3 extends over 14 amino acids. Germline-derived CDR1 and CDR2 are LGHNA and YSLEER. DNA of the CDR3: TGCGCCACCCTAGCGGGGGCCCGTGGGAATGAGCAGTTCTTC. This sequence encodes CATLAGARGNEQFF.

V is TRBV6-5 and J is TRBJ1-1, with D perhaps matching TRBD1 (6 bases). The CDR3 is 14 residues long. Germline loops: CDR1 MNHEY, CDR2 SVGAGI. The V gene lost 8 bases and the J gene lost 3 bases, with 16 bases spanning the gap. CDR3: CASGAQGRDTEAFF. As DNA, the CDR3 is TGTGCCAGCGGAGCGCAGGGGAGGGACACTGAAGCTTTCTTT.

The chain combines TRBV3-1 (or the pseudogene TRBV3-2) with TRBJ2-2; D call uncertain. Trimming left V 0 bases short and J 1 base short, with 12 bases between. Germline V gene data show CDR1 as LGHDT and CDR2 as YNNKEL (reference sequence). CDR3 length: 17 residues. The CDR3 DNA reads as TGTGCCAGCAGCCAAGATCGTCGGCAGATGAACACCGGGGAGCTGTTTTTT. Amino acids: CASSQDRRQMNTGELFF.